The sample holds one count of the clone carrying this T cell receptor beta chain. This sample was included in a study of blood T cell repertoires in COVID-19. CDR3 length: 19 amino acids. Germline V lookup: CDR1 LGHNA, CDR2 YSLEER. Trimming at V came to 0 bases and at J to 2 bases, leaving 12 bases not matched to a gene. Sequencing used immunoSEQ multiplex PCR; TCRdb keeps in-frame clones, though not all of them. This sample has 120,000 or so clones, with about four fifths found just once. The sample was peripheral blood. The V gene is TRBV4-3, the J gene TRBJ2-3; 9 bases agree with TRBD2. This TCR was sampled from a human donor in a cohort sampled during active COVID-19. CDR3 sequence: CASSQEAGTSSTFTDTQYF. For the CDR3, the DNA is TGCGCCAGCAGCCAAGAAGCCGGGACTAGCTCAACTTTCACAGATACGCAGTATTTT.